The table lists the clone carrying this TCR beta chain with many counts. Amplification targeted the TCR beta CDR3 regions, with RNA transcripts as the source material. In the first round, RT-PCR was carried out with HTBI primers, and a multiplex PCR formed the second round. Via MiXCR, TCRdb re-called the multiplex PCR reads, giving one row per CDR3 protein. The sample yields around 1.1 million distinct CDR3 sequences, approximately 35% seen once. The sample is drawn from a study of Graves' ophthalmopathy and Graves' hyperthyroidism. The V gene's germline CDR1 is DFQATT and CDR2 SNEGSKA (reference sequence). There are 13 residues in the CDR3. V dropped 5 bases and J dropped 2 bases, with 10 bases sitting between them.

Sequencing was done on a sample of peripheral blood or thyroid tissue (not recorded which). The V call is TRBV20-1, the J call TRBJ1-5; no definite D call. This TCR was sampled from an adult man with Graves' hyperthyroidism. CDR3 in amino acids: CSAREWGNQPQHF. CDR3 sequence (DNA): TGCAGTGCTCGCGAGTGGGGCAATCAGCCCCAGCATTTT.